This paragraph reports one T cell receptor beta chain. Antigen: not known. The study ran the assay at deep level. Assay: immunoSEQ multiplex PCR; the TCRdb copy retains only in-frame clones and omits some. The table lists about 2.4 million clones, 93% of them singletons, with roughly 0.36% in the top ten. CD4+ cells underwent separation, giving CD45RA+ naive and CD45RA-negative memory subsets. This sample is drawn from a study of shared clonotypes between healthy human individuals. Study-level results: The donor pool, a small one, limited the genetic and exposure-history diversity represented. Sampling covered nothing but blood. Tissue TCR repertoires likely differ from those found in blood.

This sequence was found in a man aged 18 to 30 in good health. Some clones in this sample may be carry-over from other donors' samples. Sequencing was performed on naive CD4+ T cells from PBMCs. Regarding subset: CD45RA+ positively selected.

The CDR3 nucleotides read TGTGCCAGCAGTCCGGGACTAGGAACCTACAATGAGCAGTTCTTC. It yields the protein CASSPGLGTYNEQFF. The V call is TRBV2, the J call TRBJ2-1, with 8 bases identical to TRBD2. CDR3 length equals 15 residues. V was clipped by 5 bases and J by 2 bases; unmatched bases: 5. Germline V gene data show CDR1 as SNHLY and CDR2 as FYNNEI.